The sequence of this T cell receptor (beta chain) was determined in a study of T cell responses to AZD1222 COVID-19 vaccine. The V and J ends lost 4 bases and 8 bases respectively, with 15 bases between them. The CDR3 has 15 amino acids. The germline V gene has CDR1 ENHRY and CDR2 SYGVKD. Using immunoSEQ multiplex PCR, the repertoire was profiled, and TCRdb retains in-frame clones only, with some absent. Of 110,000 or so clones listed, more than 75% were seen once; the top ten hold 3.5% to 4%. This chain uses TRBV10-3 with TRBJ1-6; possible D gene TRBD1, 5 bases. This TCR derives from an adult who received the AZD1222 COVID-19 vaccine. Specimen: peripheral blood, collected 28 days after the second AZD1222 dose. CDR3 DNA sequence: TGTGCCATCAGTGTAGGCCCGAGGGGTGATTCACCCCTCCACTTT. Encoded protein: CAISVGPRGDSPLHF.